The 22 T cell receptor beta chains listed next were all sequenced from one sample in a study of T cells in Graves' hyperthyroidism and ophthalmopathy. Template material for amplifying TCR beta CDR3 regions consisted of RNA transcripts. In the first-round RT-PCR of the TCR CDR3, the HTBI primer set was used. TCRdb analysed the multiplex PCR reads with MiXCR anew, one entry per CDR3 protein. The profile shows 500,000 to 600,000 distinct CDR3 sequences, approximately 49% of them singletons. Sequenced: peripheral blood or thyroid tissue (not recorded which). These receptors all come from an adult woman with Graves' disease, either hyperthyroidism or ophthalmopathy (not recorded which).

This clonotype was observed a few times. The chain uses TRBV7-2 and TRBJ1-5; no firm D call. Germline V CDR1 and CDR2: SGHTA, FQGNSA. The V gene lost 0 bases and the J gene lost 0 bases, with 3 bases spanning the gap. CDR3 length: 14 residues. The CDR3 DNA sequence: TGTGCCAGCAGCTTAGCCCATAGCAATCAGCCCCAGCATTTT. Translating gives CASSLAHSNQPQHF.

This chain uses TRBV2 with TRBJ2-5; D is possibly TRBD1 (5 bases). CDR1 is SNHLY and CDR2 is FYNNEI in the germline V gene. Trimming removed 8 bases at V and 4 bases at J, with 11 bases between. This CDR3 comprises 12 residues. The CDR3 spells CASQGCRETQYF. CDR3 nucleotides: TGTGCCAGCCAGGGATGCAGAGAGACCCAGTACTTC.

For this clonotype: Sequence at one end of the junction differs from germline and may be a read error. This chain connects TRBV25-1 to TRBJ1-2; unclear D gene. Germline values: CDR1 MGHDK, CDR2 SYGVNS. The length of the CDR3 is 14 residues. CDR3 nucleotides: TGTGCCAGCAGTGAATCGGGCAGCATCTATGGCTGCACCTTC. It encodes CASSESGSIYGCTF.

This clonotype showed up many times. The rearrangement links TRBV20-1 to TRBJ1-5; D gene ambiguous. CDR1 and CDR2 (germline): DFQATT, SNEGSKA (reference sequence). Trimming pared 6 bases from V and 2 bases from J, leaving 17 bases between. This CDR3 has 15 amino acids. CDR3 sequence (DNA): TGCAGTGCCCCGGAACCCGCCGGTGGCAATCAGCCCCAGCATTTT. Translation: CSAPEPAGGNQPQHF.

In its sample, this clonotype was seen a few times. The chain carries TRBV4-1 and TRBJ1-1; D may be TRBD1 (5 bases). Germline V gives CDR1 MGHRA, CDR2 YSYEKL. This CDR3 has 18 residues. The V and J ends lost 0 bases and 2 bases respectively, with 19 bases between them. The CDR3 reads CASSQDLRGRRGNTEAFF. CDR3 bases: TGCGCCAGCAGCCAAGATCTCAGAGGCCGGAGGGGTAACACTGAAGCTTTCTTT.

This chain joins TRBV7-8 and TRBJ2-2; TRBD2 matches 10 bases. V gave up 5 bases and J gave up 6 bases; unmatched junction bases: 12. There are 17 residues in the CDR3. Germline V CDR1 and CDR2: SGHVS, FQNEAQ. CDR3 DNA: TGTGCCAGCAGCCTCCGGGAAGCGGGAGGGCGCCCCGGGGAGCTGTTTTTT. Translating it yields CASSLREAGGRPGELFF.

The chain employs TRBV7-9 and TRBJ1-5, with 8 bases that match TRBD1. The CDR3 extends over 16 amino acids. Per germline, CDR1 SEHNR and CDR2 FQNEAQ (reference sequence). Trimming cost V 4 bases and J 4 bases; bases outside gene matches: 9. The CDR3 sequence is CASSYQGAWGNQPQHF. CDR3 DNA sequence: TGTGCCAGCAGCTACCAGGGGGCGTGGGGTAATCAGCCCCAGCATTTT.

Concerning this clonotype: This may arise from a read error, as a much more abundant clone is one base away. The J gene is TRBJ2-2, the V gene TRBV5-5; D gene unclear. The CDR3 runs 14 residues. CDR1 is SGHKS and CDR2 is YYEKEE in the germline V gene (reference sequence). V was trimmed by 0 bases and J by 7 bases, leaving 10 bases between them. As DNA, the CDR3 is TGTGCCAGCAGCTTGGAAGGGCACGACGGGGAGCTGTTTTTT. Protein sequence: CASSLEGHDGELFF.

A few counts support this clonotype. CDR3 sequence reads: CASSLLPGDSSTYEQYF. CDR3 in DNA: TGCGCCAGCAGCTTGCTGCCAGGTGACAGCTCAACCTACGAGCAGTACTTC. The chain is built from TRBV5-1 and TRBJ2-7; D is perhaps TRBD1 (5 bases). This CDR3 comprises 17 residues. V lost 1 base and J 2 bases, leaving 19 bases between the germline ends. The germline V gene has CDR1 SGHRS and CDR2 YFSETQ.

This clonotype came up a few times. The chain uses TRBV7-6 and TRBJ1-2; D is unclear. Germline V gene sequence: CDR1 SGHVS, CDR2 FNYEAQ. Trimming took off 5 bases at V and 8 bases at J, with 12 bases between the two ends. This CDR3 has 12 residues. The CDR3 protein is CASSNLGRGYTF. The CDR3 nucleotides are TGTGCCAGCAGCAACCTAGGGCGCGGCTACACCTTC.

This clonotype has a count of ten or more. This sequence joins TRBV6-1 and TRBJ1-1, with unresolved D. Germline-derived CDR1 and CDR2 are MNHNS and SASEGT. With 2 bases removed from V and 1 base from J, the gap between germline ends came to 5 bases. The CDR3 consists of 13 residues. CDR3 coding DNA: TGTGCCAGCAGTGAAATAGCGAACACTGAAGCTTTCTTT. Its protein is CASSEIANTEAFF.

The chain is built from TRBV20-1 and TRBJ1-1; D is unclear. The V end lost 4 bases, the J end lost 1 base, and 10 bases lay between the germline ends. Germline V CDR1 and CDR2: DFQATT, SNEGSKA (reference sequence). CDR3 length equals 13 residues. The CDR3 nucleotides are TGCAGTGCTATGTCCCCGGGGAACACTGAAGCTTTCTTT. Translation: CSAMSPGNTEAFF.

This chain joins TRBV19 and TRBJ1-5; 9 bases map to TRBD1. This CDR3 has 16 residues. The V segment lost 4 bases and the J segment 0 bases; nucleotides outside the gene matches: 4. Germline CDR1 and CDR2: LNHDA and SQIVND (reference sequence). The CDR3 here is CASSTLQGASNQPQHF. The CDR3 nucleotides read TGTGCCAGTAGTACATTACAGGGGGCTAGCAATCAGCCCCAGCATTTT.

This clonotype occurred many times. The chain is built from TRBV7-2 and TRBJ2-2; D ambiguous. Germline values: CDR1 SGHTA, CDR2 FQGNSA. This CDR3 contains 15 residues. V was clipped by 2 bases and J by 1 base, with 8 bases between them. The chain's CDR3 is CASSLTALNTGELFF. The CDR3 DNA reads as TGTGCCAGCAGCTTAACGGCATTGAACACCGGGGAGCTGTTTTTT.

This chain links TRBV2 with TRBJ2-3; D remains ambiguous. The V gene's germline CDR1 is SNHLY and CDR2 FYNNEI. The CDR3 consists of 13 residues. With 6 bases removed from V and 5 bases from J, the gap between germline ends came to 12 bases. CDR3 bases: TGTGCCAGCAGCTATCAAATCAGAGATACGCAGTATTTT. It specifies CASSYQIRDTQYF.

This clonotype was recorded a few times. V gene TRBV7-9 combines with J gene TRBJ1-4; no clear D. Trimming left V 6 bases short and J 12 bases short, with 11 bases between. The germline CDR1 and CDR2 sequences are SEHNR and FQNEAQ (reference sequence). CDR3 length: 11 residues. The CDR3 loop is CASRSDIELFF. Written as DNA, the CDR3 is TGTGCCAGCAGGTCCGACATAGAACTGTTTTTT. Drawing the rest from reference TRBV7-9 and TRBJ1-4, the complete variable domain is DTGVSQNPRHKITKRGQNVTFRCDPISEHNRLYWYRQTLGQGPEFLTYFQNEAQLEKSRLLSDRFSAERPKGSFSTLEIQRTEQGDSAMYLCASRSDIELFFGSGTQLSVL.

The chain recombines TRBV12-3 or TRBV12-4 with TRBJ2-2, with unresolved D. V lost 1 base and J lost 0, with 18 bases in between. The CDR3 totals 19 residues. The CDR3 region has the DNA TGTGCCAGCAGTTTAGTTCTCCGGATCTACAATCCGAACACCGGGGAGCTGTTTTTT. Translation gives CASSLVLRIYNPNTGELFF.

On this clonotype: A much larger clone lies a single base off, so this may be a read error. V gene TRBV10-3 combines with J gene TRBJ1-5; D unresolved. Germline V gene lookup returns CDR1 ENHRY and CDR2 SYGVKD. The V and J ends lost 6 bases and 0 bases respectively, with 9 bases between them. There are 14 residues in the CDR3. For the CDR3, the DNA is TGTGCCATCAGGGGCGCCACTAGCAATCAGCCCCAGCATTTT. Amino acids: CAIRGATSNQPQHF.

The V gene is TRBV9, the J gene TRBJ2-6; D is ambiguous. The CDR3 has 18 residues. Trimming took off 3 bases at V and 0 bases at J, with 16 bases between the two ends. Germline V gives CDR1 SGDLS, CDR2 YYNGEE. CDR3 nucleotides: TGTGCCAGCAGCGCCAATCGCTGGGTGAGCTCTGGGGCCAACGTCCTGACTTTC. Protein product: CASSANRWVSSGANVLTF. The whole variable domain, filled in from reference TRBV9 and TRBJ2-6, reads DSGVTQTPKHLITATGQRVTLRCSPRSGDLSVYWYQQSLDQGLQFLIQYYNGEERAKGNILERFSAQQFPDLHSELNLSSLELGDSALYFCASSANRWVSSGANVLTFGAGSRLTVL.

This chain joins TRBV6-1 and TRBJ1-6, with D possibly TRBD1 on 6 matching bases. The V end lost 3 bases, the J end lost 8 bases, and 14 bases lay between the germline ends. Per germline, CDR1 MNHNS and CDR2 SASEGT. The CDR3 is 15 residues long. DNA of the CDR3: TGTGCCAGCAGTGAGGACAGCGGGATCGATTCACCCCTCCACTTT. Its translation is CASSEDSGIDSPLHF.

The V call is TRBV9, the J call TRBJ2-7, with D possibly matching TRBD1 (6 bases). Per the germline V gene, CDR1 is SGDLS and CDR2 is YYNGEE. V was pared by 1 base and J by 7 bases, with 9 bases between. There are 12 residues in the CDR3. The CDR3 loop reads CASSVTGREQYF. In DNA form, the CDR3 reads TGTGCCAGCAGCGTAACAGGGAGAGAGCAGTACTTC.

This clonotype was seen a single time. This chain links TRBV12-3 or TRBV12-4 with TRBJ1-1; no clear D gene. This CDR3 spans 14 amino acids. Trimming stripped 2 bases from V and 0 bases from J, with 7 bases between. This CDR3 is CASSLHGVNTEAFF. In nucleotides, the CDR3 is TGTGCCAGCAGTTTACACGGAGTGAACACTGAAGCTTTCTTT.